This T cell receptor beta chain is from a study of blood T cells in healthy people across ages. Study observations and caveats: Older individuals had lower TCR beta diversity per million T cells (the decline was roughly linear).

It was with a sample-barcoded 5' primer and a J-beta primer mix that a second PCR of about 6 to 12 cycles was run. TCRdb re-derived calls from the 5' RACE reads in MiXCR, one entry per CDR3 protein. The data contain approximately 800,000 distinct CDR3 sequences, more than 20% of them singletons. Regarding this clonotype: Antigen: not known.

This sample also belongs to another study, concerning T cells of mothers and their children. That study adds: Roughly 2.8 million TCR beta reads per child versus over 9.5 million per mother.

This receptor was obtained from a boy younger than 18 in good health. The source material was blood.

CDR3 DNA sequence: TGTGCCAGCAGGTCTGCCTACGAGCAGTACTTC. It encodes CASRSAYEQYF. The J gene is TRBJ2-5, the V gene TRBV12-3 or TRBV12-4; D is ambiguous. The J call may be mistaken, given a closer DNA end match to TRBJ2-7. The CDR3 covers 11 residues.